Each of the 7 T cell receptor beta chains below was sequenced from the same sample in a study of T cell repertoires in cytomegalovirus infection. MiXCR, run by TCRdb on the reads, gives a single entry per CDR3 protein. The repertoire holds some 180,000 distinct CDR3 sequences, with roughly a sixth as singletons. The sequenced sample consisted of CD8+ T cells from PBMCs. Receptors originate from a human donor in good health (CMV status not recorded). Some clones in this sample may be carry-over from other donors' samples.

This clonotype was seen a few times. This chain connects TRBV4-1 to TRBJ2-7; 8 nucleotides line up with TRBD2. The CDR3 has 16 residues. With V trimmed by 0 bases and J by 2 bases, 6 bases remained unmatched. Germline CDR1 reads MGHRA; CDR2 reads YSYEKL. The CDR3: CASSQDSPSGPYEQYF. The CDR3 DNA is TGCGCCAGCAGCCAAGATTCGCCTAGCGGGCCCTACGAGCAGTACTTC.

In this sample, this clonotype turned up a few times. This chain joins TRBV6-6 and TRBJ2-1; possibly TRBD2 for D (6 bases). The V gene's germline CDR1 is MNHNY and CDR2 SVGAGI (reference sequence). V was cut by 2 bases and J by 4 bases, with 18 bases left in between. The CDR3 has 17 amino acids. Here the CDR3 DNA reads TGTGCCAGCAGTTACGGTCCCCGGGGGACTGGATACAATGAGCAGTTCTTC. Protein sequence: CASSYGPRGTGYNEQFF.

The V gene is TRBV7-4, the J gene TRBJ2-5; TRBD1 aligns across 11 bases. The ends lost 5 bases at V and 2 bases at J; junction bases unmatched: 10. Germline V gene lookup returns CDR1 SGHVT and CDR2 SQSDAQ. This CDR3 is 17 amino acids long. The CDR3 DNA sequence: TGTGCCAGCAGCCTCCCCTCAGGGACAGGGGGTCAAGAGACCCAGTACTTC. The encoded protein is CASSLPSGTGGQETQYF. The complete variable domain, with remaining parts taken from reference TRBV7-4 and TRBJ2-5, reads GAGVSQSPRYKVAKRGRDVALRCDSISGHVTLYWYRQTLGQGSEVLTYSQSDAQRDKSGRPSGRFSAERPERSVSTLKIQRTEQGDSAVYLCASSLPSGTGGQETQYFGPGTRLLVL.

CDR3 sequence: CASSQFRSNQPQHF. The CDR3 DNA follows: TGCGCCAGCAGCCAGTTTCGGAGCAATCAGCCCCAGCATTTT. The gene calls are TRBV4-3 and TRBJ1-5; D is uncertain. The CDR3 spans 14 residues. Trimming removed 3 bases at V and 1 base at J, with 7 bases between. The germline V gene has CDR1 LGHNA and CDR2 YSLEER.

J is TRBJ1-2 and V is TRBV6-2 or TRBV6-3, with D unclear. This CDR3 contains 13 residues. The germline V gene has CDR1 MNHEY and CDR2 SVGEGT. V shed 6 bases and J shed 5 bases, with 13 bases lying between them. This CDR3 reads CASSSFDIYGYTF. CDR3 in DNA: TGTGCCAGCAGCTCCTTCGACATATATGGCTACACCTTC.

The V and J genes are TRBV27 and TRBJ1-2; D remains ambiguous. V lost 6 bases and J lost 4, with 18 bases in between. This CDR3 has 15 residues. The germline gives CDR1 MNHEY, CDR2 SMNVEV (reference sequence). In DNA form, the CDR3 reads TGTGCCAGCAGCTCTTCGGCGCTCGACGGCTATGGCTACACCTTC. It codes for CASSSSALDGYGYTF.

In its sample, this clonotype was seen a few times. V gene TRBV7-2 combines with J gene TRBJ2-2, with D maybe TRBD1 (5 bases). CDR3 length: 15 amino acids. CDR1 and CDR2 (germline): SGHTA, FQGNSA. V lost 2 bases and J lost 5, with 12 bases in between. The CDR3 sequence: CASSLTQGITGELFF. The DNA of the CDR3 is TGTGCCAGCAGCTTAACGCAGGGCATTACCGGGGAGCTGTTTTTT.